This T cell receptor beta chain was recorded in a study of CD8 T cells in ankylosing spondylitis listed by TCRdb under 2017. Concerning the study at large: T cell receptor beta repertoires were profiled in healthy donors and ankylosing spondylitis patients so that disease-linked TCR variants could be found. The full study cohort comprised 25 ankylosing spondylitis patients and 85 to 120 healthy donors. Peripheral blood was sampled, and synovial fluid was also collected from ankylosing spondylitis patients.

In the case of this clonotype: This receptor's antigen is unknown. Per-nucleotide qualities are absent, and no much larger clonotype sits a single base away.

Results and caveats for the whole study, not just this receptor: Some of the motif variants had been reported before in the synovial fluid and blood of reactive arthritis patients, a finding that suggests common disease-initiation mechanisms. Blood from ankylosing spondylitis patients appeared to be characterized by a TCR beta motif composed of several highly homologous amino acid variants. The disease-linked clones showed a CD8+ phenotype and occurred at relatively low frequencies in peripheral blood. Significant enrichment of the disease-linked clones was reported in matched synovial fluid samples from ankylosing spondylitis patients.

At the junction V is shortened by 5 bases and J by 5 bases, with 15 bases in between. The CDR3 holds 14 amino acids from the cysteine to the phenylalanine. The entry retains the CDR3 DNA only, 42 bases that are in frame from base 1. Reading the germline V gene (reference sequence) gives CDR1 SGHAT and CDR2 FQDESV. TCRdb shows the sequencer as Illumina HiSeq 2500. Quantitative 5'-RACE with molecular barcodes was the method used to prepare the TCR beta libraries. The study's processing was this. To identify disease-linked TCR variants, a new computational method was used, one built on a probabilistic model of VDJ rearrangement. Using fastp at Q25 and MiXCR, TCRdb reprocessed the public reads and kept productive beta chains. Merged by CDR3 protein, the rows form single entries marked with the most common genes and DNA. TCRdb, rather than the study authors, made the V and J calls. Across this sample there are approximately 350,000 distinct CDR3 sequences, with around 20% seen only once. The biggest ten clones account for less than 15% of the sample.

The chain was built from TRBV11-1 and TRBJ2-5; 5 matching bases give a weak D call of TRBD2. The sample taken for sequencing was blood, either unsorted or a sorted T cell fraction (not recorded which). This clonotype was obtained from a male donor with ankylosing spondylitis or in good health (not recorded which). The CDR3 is CASSTYGDGETQYF. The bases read TGTGCCAGCAGCACATACGGGGATGGTGAGACCCAGTACTTC.